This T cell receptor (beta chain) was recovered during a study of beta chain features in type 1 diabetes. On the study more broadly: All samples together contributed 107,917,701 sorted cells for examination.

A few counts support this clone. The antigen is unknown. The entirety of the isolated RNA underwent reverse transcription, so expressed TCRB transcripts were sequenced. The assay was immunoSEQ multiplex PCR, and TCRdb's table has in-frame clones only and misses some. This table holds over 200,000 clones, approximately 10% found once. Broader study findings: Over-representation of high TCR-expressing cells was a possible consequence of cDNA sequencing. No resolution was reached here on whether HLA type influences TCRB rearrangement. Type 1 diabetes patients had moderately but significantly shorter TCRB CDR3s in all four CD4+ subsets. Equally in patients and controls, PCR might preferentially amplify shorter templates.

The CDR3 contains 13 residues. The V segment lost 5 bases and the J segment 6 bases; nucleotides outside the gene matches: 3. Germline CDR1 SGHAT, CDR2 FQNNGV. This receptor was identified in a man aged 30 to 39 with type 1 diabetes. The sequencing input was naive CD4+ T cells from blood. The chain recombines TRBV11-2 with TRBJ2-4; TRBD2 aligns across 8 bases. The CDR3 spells CASSPGGGNIQYF. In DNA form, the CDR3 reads TGTGCCAGCAGCCCGGGGGGGGGAAACATTCAGTACTTC.